This TCR beta chain was identified during a study of T-cell reconstitution after alpha-beta-depleted transplantation in children. Whole-study findings and limits: By one year post-transplant, T-cell counts and diversity largely arose from T cells that were newly produced. Recipient T cells and thymic progenitors that survived gave rise to the high TCRbeta diversity observed at day 60 in some patients.

With regard to this clonotype: Its antigen is as yet unknown.

Trimming stripped 6 bases from V and 5 bases from J, with 8 bases between. Germline CDR1 reads MNHEY; CDR2 reads SVGAGI. This CDR3 has 11 amino acids. Preparation of the TCRbeta library involved a method that used unique molecular identifiers. Each CDR3 protein is one row after TCRdb ran MiXCR on the PCR reads. The sample carries around 450,000 distinct CDR3 sequences, 43% recorded once. Sequenced material: PBMCs, taken before TCRalphabeta/CD19-depleted stem cell transplant. The chain links TRBV6-5 to TRBJ2-7, with D uncertain. The TCR originated in a girl aged 2-15 years with aplastic anemia, due to receive a stem cell transplant. CDR3 bases: TGTGCCAGCAGAGTTAACGACGAGCAGTACTTC. Amino acids: CASRVNDEQYF.